The 30 T cell receptor beta chains in this list originate from one sample, sequenced in a study of Ad26.COV2.S vaccination and SARS-CoV-2 variants. TCRdb's table, derived via immunoSEQ multiplex PCR, lists solely in-frame clones and lacks some. The sample lists about 480,000 clones, 87% seen once, with roughly 13% in the top ten. Treatment described: over 15 received Ad26.COV2.S at low or high dose, single or two shots; about 5 received placebo; per-sample allocation not given. Sampling occurred on day 63 after the first vaccine or placebo injection. Here the sequenced sample was peripheral blood, taken in a trial of Ad26.COV2.S vaccine versus placebo. These receptors were taken from a person between 18 and 65 years old who received the Ad26.COV2.S COVID-19 vaccine or a placebo.

The V gene is TRBV25-1, the J gene TRBJ2-1; D is perhaps TRBD1 or TRBD2 (5 bases each). V lost 6 bases and J 1 base, leaving 7 bases between the germline ends. CDR3 length equals 13 residues. CDR1 is MGHDK and CDR2 is SYGVNS in the germline V gene. The CDR3 loop is CASRGESYNEQFF. The CDR3 coding sequence is TGTGCCAGCAGGGGGGAGTCCTACAATGAGCAGTTCTTC.

The V and J genes are TRBV29-1 and TRBJ2-5; TRBD2 matches at 7 bases. V was clipped by 2 bases and J by 5 bases; unmatched bases: 11. Germline CDR1 is SQVTM and CDR2 is ANQGSEA. The CDR3 is made up of 15 amino acids. In DNA form, the CDR3 reads TGCAGCGTTGAACGCCAGGGAATCGGGGGGGAGACCCAGTACTTC. Its translation is CSVERQGIGGETQYF.

The chain couples TRBV14 to TRBJ2-1; 8 bases align to TRBD2. V shed 0 bases and J 0 bases; nucleotides not matched to a gene: 7. Germline CDR1 reads SGHDN; CDR2 reads FVKESK. This CDR3 has 18 residues. In DNA, the CDR3 is TGTGCCAGCAGCCAAGATAGTAGCGCGGGAGGCTCCTACAATGAGCAGTTCTTC. Its protein is CASSQDSSAGGSYNEQFF. The whole variable domain, remainder taken from reference TRBV14 and TRBJ2-1, is EAGVTQFPSHSVIEKGQTVTLRCDPISGHDNLYWYRRVMGKEIKFLLHFVKESKQDESGMPNNRFLAERTGGTYSTLKVQPAELEDSGVYFCASSQDSSAGGSYNEQFFGPGTRLTVL.

Only one count was recorded for this clone. The chain links TRBV29-1 to TRBJ2-6; D gene unclear. Per germline, CDR1 SQVTM and CDR2 ANQGSEA. The CDR3 is 13 amino acids. Trimming removed 6 bases from V and 1 base from J, with 7 bases in between. The CDR3, as DNA: TGCAGCGTCGACCTATCTGGGGCCAACGTCCTGACTTTC. Translating gives CSVDLSGANVLTF.

This sequence joins TRBV6-5 and TRBJ2-3, with D possibly being TRBD2 (5 bases). Germline V gene sequence: CDR1 MNHEY, CDR2 SVGAGI. The CDR3 has 13 amino acids. V gave up 9 bases and J gave up 4 bases, with 14 bases separating them. CDR3 loop: CASAQGSPDTQYF. The CDR3 bases are TGTGCCAGTGCGCAAGGGAGCCCAGATACGCAGTATTTT.

This chain links TRBV11-3 with TRBJ2-3, with D perhaps TRBD2 (5 bases). The V end lost 3 bases, the J end lost 2 bases, and 15 bases lay between the germline ends. The V gene's germline CDR1 is SGHNT and CDR2 YENEEA. This CDR3 is built from 16 residues. CDR3 region: CASSLGDSGTTDTQYF. In DNA, the CDR3 is TGTGCCAGCAGCTTGGGAGACTCCGGAACCACAGATACGCAGTATTTT.

This rearrangement joins TRBV18 to TRBJ2-6; D may be TRBD2 (6 bases). CDR3 length: 16 residues. Trimming removed 0 bases from V and 3 bases from J, with 9 bases in between. The germline CDR1 and CDR2 sequences are KGHSH and LQKENI. The CDR3 loop reads CASSPPTGVGANVLTF. For the CDR3, the DNA is TGTGCCAGCTCACCACCGACGGGGGTTGGGGCCAACGTCCTGACTTTC.

This sequence joins TRBV7-9 and TRBJ2-1; either TRBD1 or TRBD2 may supply D (5 bases each). Germline loops: CDR1 SEHNR, CDR2 FQNEAQ (reference sequence). V was cut by 1 base and J by 4 bases, with 11 bases left in between. The CDR3 runs to 15 residues. The CDR3 coding sequence is TGTGCCAGCAGCTTAGTGGGGGAGTTATACAATGAGCAGTTCTTC. It translates to CASSLVGELYNEQFF.

V and J are TRBV3-1 (or the pseudogene TRBV3-2) and TRBJ1-5; TRBD1 matches at 7 bases. Per germline, CDR1 LGHDT and CDR2 YNNKEL (reference sequence). The CDR3 is 17 residues long. The V and J ends lost 6 bases and 0 bases, in that order; junction bases with no gene match: 11. The CDR3 loop reads CASSRTTGSASNQPQHF. In DNA, the CDR3 is TGTGCCAGCAGTCGGACGACAGGGTCGGCTAGCAATCAGCCCCAGCATTTT.

This sequence joins TRBV28 and TRBJ1-1; 7 bases line up with TRBD1. V shed 2 bases and J 6 bases; nucleotides not matched to a gene: 6. CDR1 is MDHEN, CDR2 SYDVKM, per germline. The CDR3 contains 14 residues. The CDR3 DNA is TGTGCCAGCAGTTTAGACAGGGTAGTCCCTGAAGCTTTCTTT. Amino acids: CASSLDRVVPEAFF.

A remark on this clone: The same CDR3 arises from other DNA sequences in this sample as well. J is TRBJ2-5 and V is TRBV18, with 8 bases matching TRBD2. Germline trimming cut 0 bases from V and 7 bases from J; bases unmatched to any gene: 4. This CDR3 comprises 14 residues. Germline-derived CDR1 and CDR2 are KGHSH and LQKENI. CDR3 in amino acids: CASSPPGLAGTQYF. CDR3 DNA sequence: TGTGCCAGCTCACCACCGGGCCTAGCGGGGACCCAGTACTTC.

This clone was found once. This sample includes further DNA sequences coding for the same CDR3. The V call is TRBV28, the J call TRBJ2-1; no clear D gene. The CDR3 extends over 12 amino acids. The germline CDR1 and CDR2 sequences are MDHEN and SYDVKM. Trimming removed 3 bases at V and 4 bases at J, with 4 bases between. CDR3 loop: CASSFRYNEQFF. The CDR3 nucleotides read TGTGCCAGCAGTTTCAGGTACAATGAGCAGTTCTTC. The variable domain in full, with the rest retrieved from reference TRBV28 and TRBJ2-1, is DVKVTQSSRYLVKRTGEKVFLECVQDMDHENMFWYRQDPGLGLRLIYFSYDVKMKEKGDIPEGYSVSREKKERFSLILESASTNQTSMYLCASSFRYNEQFFGPGTRLTVL.

This clone has only a few counts. This chain connects TRBV29-1 to TRBJ1-2; the D gene is possibly TRBD1 (6 bases). Trimming left V 4 bases short and J 6 bases short, with 12 bases between. The CDR3 loop spans 12 amino acids. Germline V gene lookup returns CDR1 SQVTM and CDR2 ANQGSEA. This CDR3 is CSVVGGGDGYTF. The CDR3 region has the DNA TGCAGCGTTGTAGGCGGGGGCGATGGCTACACCTTC.

The chain employs TRBV27 and TRBJ2-1, with 10 bases aligning to TRBD2. This CDR3 spans 16 amino acids. CDR1 MNHEY and CDR2 SMNVEV come from the germline V gene (reference sequence). Unmatched junction bases numbered 7, after V lost 4 bases and J lost 4 bases. The CDR3 sequence is CASSSMTSGPYNEQFF. In DNA, the CDR3 is TGTGCCAGCAGTTCAATGACTAGCGGGCCTTACAATGAGCAGTTCTTC.

The chain combines TRBV28 with TRBJ1-4; possible D gene TRBD1, 5 bases. Trimming cost V 8 bases and J 8 bases, with 12 bases left between them. The CDR3 is made up of 12 amino acids. Germline V CDR1 and CDR2: MDHEN, SYDVKM. The CDR3 sequence: CASGGILEKLFF. The CDR3 nucleotides read TGTGCCAGCGGGGGGATCCTAGAAAAACTGTTTTTT. Full variable domain (rest looked up from reference TRBV28 and TRBJ1-4): DVKVTQSSRYLVKRTGEKVFLECVQDMDHENMFWYRQDPGLGLRLIYFSYDVKMKEKGDIPEGYSVSREKKERFSLILESASTNQTSMYLCASGGILEKLFFGSGTQLSVL.

The genes are TRBV7-9 and TRBJ2-1; D uncertain. This CDR3 region has 15 residues. Between the trimmed V and J ends, which lost 5 bases and 0 bases, there was a span of 11 bases. The germline CDR1 and CDR2 sequences are SEHNR and FQNEAQ (reference sequence). The CDR3 coding sequence is TGTGCCAGCAGCCCCCTCTTGAACTCCTACAATGAGCAGTTCTTC. This gives the protein CASSPLLNSYNEQFF.

This clone was seen once. The CDR3 DNA reads as TGTGCCAGCAGCTTGAAGGCAGGGGTAGGGGGCTACACCTTC. It is translated as CASSLKAGVGGYTF. The V and J genes are TRBV5-4 and TRBJ1-2, with D possibly matching TRBD1 (6 bases). The length of the CDR3 is 14 residues. Germline V CDR1 and CDR2: SGHNT, YYREEE (reference sequence). With 1 base removed from V and 8 bases from J, the gap between germline ends came to 15 bases.

V usage is TRBV5-1 and J usage is TRBJ1-3; possibly TRBD1 for D (6 bases). Trimming stripped 4 bases from V and 4 bases from J, with 15 bases between. CDR3 length: 15 amino acids. The germline V gene has CDR1 SGHRS and CDR2 YFSETQ. The CDR3 nucleotides read TGCGCCAGCAGCATCACCTCAGGGGCGGGAAACACCATATATTTT. This encodes CASSITSGAGNTIYF. The full variable domain, completed using reference TRBV5-1 and TRBJ1-3, is KAGVTQTPRYLIKTRGQQVTLSCSPISGHRSVSWYQQTPGQGLQFLFEYFSETQRNKGNFPGRFSGRQFSNSRSEMNVSTLELGDSALYLCASSITSGAGNTIYFGEGSWLTVV.

The J gene is TRBJ2-3, the V gene TRBV28; D may be TRBD1 or TRBD2 (5 bases each). This CDR3 comprises 13 residues. Trimming took off 8 bases at V and 3 bases at J, with 12 bases between the two ends. Germline CDR1 MDHEN, CDR2 SYDVKM. The CDR3 region has the DNA TGTGCCAGCCTACGGGACGAAACAGATACGCAGTATTTT. Translation: CASLRDETDTQYF. The whole variable domain, remainder taken from reference TRBV28 and TRBJ2-3, is DVKVTQSSRYLVKRTGEKVFLECVQDMDHENMFWYRQDPGLGLRLIYFSYDVKMKEKGDIPEGYSVSREKKERFSLILESASTNQTSMYLCASLRDETDTQYFGPGTRLTVL.

The chain joins TRBV5-4 to TRBJ2-7; D is ambiguous. CDR3 length: 13 residues. The V end was cut by 0 bases, the J end by 2 bases, with 6 bases between. Germline CDR1 reads SGHNT; CDR2 reads YYREEE (reference sequence). CDR3 region: CASSLGEAYEQYF. CDR3 nucleotide sequence: TGTGCCAGCAGCTTGGGGGAAGCCTACGAGCAGTACTTC.

In this sample, this clone turned up once. The V call is TRBV11-1, the J call TRBJ1-5; D is uncertain. Trimming took off 3 bases at V and 0 bases at J, with 9 bases between the two ends. This CDR3 contains 15 residues. Germline V gene data show CDR1 as SGHAT and CDR2 as FQDESV (reference sequence). The CDR3 protein is CASSFKVHSNQPQHF. The CDR3 coding sequence is TGTGCCAGCAGCTTCAAGGTCCATAGCAATCAGCCCCAGCATTTT.

In its sample, this clone was seen once. CDR3 residues: CASSSAGGGGAQYF. Here the CDR3 DNA reads TGTGCCAGCAGCTCCGCAGGGGGCGGGGGGGCCCAGTACTTC. The chain joins TRBV6-2 or TRBV6-3 to TRBJ2-5, with D possibly TRBD2 on 9 matching bases. The V end lost 6 bases, the J end lost 9 bases, and 20 bases lay between the germline ends. This CDR3 is 14 amino acids long. Germline V gene lookup returns CDR1 MNHEY and CDR2 SVGEGT.

This clone has just one count. The rearrangement links TRBV9 to TRBJ2-2, with D tentatively TRBD1 or TRBD2 (5 bases each). CDR1 is SGDLS, CDR2 YYNGEE, per germline. The CDR3 spans 17 residues. Between the trimmed V and J ends, which lost 1 base and 7 bases, there was a span of 20 bases. The CDR3, as DNA: TGTGCCAGCAGCGTAACGAGCCAAGGACATCGGGGCGGGGAGCTGTTTTTT. Its protein product is CASSVTSQGHRGGELFF.

The chain combines TRBV19 with TRBJ2-3; no clear D gene. The CDR3 totals 13 residues. Germline loops: CDR1 LNHDA, CDR2 SQIVND (reference sequence). The V end lost 3 bases, the J end lost 3 bases, and 7 bases lay between the germline ends. This CDR3 reads CASSMVWTDTQYF. CDR3 coding DNA: TGTGCCAGTAGTATGGTTTGGACAGATACGCAGTATTTT.

For the CDR3, the DNA is TGTGCTAGCTCCCCAGCGGGAGGAGAGACCCAGTACTTC. Translation: CASSPAGGETQYF. The J gene is TRBJ2-5, the V gene TRBV7-7; 9 positions match TRBD2. CDR1 and CDR2 from the germline V gene are SSHAT and FNYEAQ (reference sequence). The CDR3 has 13 residues. Full variable domain (remainder filled in from reference TRBV7-7 and TRBJ2-5): GAGVSQSPRYKVTKRGQDVTLRCDPISSHATLYWYQQALGQGPEFLTYFNYEAQPDKSGLPSDRFSAERPEGSISTLTIQRTEQRDSAMYRCASSPAGGETQYFGPGTRLLVL.

The J gene is TRBJ2-3, the V gene TRBV5-4, with D maybe TRBD1 (6 bases). Trimming removed 0 bases at V and 4 bases at J, with 18 bases between. Germline V lookup: CDR1 SGHNT, CDR2 YYREEE (reference sequence). The CDR3 spans 17 residues. The CDR3 DNA follows: TGTGCCAGCAGCTTGGTAGGGGGAAGTCGTTTGTCAGATACGCAGTATTTT. Encoded protein: CASSLVGGSRLSDTQYF.

The chain has TRBV9 and TRBJ2-3; D not certain. Germline CDR1 reads SGDLS; CDR2 reads YYNGEE. Trimming took 4 bases from V and 1 from J, leaving 10 bases between them. This CDR3 comprises 14 residues. CDR3 region: CASSPPARTDTQYF. CDR3 bases: TGTGCCAGCAGCCCTCCGGCCCGCACAGATACGCAGTATTTT.

The chain links TRBV2 to TRBJ2-3; the D is unclear. With 5 bases removed from V and 3 bases from J, the gap between germline ends came to 15 bases. The CDR3 extends over 15 amino acids. Germline assignment: CDR1 SNHLY and CDR2 FYNNEI. CDR3 amino acids: CASSTTRLETDTQYF. The CDR3 bases are TGTGCCAGCAGTACCACTCGCCTGGAAACAGATACGCAGTATTTT.

The genes are TRBV6-6 and TRBJ1-2; tentatively, D is TRBD1 (5 bases). Trimming cost V 5 bases and J 8 bases, with 9 bases left between them. Germline V gene data show CDR1 as MNHNY and CDR2 as SVGAGI (reference sequence). The CDR3 extends over 11 amino acids. The CDR3 DNA is TGTGCCAGCAGTCCGGCAGGGGGCTACACCTTC. Residues: CASSPAGGYTF.

This clone was detected only once. The DNA of the CDR3 is TGCGCCAGCAGCTCCACCCGGGACAATTCACCCCTCCACTTT. It codes for CASSSTRDNSPLHF. V and J are TRBV5-1 and TRBJ1-6, with D possibly matching TRBD1 (5 bases). The CDR3 is 14 amino acids. CDR1 and CDR2 from the germline V gene are SGHRS and YFSETQ. Trimming took 3 bases from V and 7 from J, leaving 11 bases between them.